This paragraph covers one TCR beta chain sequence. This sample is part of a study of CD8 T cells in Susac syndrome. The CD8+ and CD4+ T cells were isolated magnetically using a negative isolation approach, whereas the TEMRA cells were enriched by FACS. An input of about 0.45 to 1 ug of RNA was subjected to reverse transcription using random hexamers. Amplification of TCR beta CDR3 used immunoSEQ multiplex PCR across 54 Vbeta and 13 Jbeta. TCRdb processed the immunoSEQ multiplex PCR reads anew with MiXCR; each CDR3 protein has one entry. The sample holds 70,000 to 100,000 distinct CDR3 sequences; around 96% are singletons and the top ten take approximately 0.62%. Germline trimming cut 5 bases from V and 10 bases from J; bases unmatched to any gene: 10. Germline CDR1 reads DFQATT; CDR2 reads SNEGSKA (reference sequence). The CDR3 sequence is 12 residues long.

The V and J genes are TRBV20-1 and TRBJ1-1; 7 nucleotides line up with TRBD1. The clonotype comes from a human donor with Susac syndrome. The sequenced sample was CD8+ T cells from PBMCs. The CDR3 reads CSARRGEMGAFF. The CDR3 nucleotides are TGCAGTGCTCGCAGGGGGGAAATGGGAGCTTTCTTT.